What follows are 9 T cell receptor beta chains derived from one specimen sequenced in a study of PD-L1 blockade in urothelial cancer. Sequencing was performed with immunoSEQ multiplex PCR; in TCRdb, only in-frame clones are kept and a portion is missing. The sample yields tens of thousands of clones, around 90% seen once. Sequences were derived from PBMCs, sampled around atezolizumab (anti-PD-L1) treatment. The receptors were gathered from a man over 45 with urothelial cancer.

The chain employs TRBV5-6 and TRBJ2-3, with D possibly TRBD1 on 5 matching bases. This CDR3 has 15 amino acids. V was shortened by 1 base and J by 4 bases, with 13 bases between the two germline ends. Germline V CDR1 and CDR2: SGHDT, YYEEEE. The CDR3 is CASSLSVGVADTQYF. The CDR3 DNA is TGTGCCAGCAGCTTGTCGGTAGGGGTGGCAGATACGCAGTATTTT.

The J gene is TRBJ1-5, the V gene TRBV5-8; possibly TRBD1 for D (5 bases). Germline CDR1 and CDR2: SGHTS and YDEGEE. V lost 0 bases and J 3 bases, leaving 13 bases between the germline ends. The CDR3 spans 16 residues. The CDR3 region is CASSLAIGRDNQPQHF. CDR3 DNA sequence: TGTGCCAGCAGCTTGGCCATCGGCAGGGACAATCAGCCCCAGCATTTT. The whole variable domain, filled in from reference TRBV5-8 and TRBJ1-5, reads EAGVTQSPTHLIKTRGQQATLRCSPISGHTSVYWYQQALGLGLQFLLWYDEGEERNRGNFPPRFSGRQFPNYSSELNVNALELEDSALYLCASSLAIGRDNQPQHFGDGTRLSIL.

The rearrangement uses TRBV5-6 and TRBJ1-3; 8 bases are a match to TRBD1. Germline values: CDR1 SGHDT, CDR2 YYEEEE. The CDR3 consists of 14 residues. The trim removed 6 bases at V and 3 bases at J, leaving 5 bases unmatched. The CDR3 sequence is CASNPGQGGNTIYF. The CDR3 bases are TGTGCCAGCAACCCCGGACAGGGTGGAAACACCATATATTTT.

The V call is TRBV21-1, the J call TRBJ2-7; the D call of TRBD2 is as the table states it, not checked on the DNA. TRBV21-1 is marked as a pseudogene. The CDR3 extends over 20 amino acids. This chain's CDR3 is CASSKEGNLAGARFSYEQYF. DNA for the CDR3: TGTGCCAGCAGCAAAGAAGGCAACCTAGCGGGAGCTAGGTTTAGTTACGAGCAGTACTTC.

This chain links TRBV5-1 with TRBJ2-1; D not resolved. V was cut by 2 bases and J by 5 bases, with 14 bases left in between. The CDR3 has 15 residues. Germline CDR1 and CDR2: SGHRS and YFSETQ. CDR3 residues: CASSFTALRDNEQFF. The CDR3 DNA reads TGCGCCAGCAGCTTCACCGCTCTTCGAGACAATGAGCAGTTCTTC.

The table lists this clone with a few counts. The chain is built from TRBV27 and TRBJ2-2, with TRBD2 matching over 10 bases. Trimming at V came to 3 bases and at J to 8 bases, leaving 9 bases not matched to a gene. There are 16 residues in the CDR3. Germline-derived CDR1 and CDR2 are MNHEY and SMNVEV (reference sequence). CDR3 amino acids: CASSFSAGGLSGELFF. In nucleotides, the CDR3 is TGTGCCAGCAGTTTTTCAGCGGGAGGGCTGTCGGGGGAGCTGTTTTTT.

This clone came up once. The J gene is TRBJ1-3, the V gene TRBV18; 7 nucleotides line up with TRBD1. The V gene end was trimmed by 3 bases and the J gene end by 0 bases; junction bases not matched to a gene: 14. Germline V gene data show CDR1 as KGHSH and CDR2 as LQKENI. The CDR3 covers 19 residues. CDR3 sequence: CASSPLDRPEAPSGNTIYF. In nucleotides, the CDR3 is TGTGCCAGCTCACCTCTGGACAGGCCCGAGGCCCCCTCTGGAAACACCATATATTTT.

The chain is built from TRBV7-2 and TRBJ1-5; 9 bases agree with TRBD1. From germline, CDR1 is SGHTA and CDR2 FQGNSA. With V trimmed by 5 bases and J by 3 bases, 14 bases remained unmatched. There are 18 residues in the CDR3. The CDR3 protein is CASSPLSFRDRDNQPQHF. CDR3 sequence (DNA): TGTGCCAGCAGCCCACTCTCCTTCCGGGACAGGGACAATCAGCCCCAGCATTTT.

V gene TRBV7-2 combines with J gene TRBJ2-1; D might be TRBD2 (5 bases). The CDR3 is 13 residues long. The germline CDR1 and CDR2 sequences are SGHTA and FQGNSA. Trimming left V 0 bases short and J 5 bases short, with 5 bases between. This chain's CDR3 is CASSLARDNEQFF. The CDR3 DNA follows: TGTGCCAGCAGCTTAGCGCGGGACAATGAGCAGTTCTTC.